A single sample gave rise to the 3 T cell receptor beta chains below, sequenced in a study of human T cells and chemical hapten exposure. This sample's time point: patch test 1, 2 weeks after DPC sensitization. Documented treatment: therapeutic diphenylcyclopropenone sensitization with weekly scalp DPC. One entry per CDR3 protein results from TCRdb running MiXCR on the RACE reads. The sample lists 370,000 or so distinct CDR3 sequences, nearly 5% occurring once. This sample comprised whole blood, obtained in connection with sensitization to the hapten diphenylcyclopropenone (DPC). These TCRs come from a woman between 50 and 59 years old with alopecia areata. Some clones in this sample may be carry-over from other donors' samples.

Details on this clonotype: A read error is possible here, since a much larger clone lies one base away. The J gene is TRBJ2-1, the V gene TRBV12-3 or TRBV12-4; 7 bases fit TRBD1. Losses at the gene ends were 7 bases for V and 0 bases for J; bases not matched to a gene: 12. The CDR3 is 17 residues long. This chain's CDR3 is CASTPGQYQHSYNEQFF. CDR3 DNA sequence: TGTGCCAGCACCCCGGGACAGTACCAACACTCCTACAATGAGCAGTTCTTC.

This clonotype was recorded many times. The CDR3, as DNA: TGTGCCAGCAGTTTAGGGGGGTCGACTGCGTCCTACTATGGCTACACCTTC. Translation gives CASSLGGSTASYYGYTF. J is TRBJ1-2 and V is TRBV12-3 or TRBV12-4, with D possibly matching TRBD1 (5 bases). This CDR3 has 17 residues. V shed 1 base and J shed 3 bases, with 18 bases lying between them.

The J gene is TRBJ2-3, the V gene TRBV24-1, with 8 nucleotides matching TRBD2. CDR1 and CDR2 from the germline V gene are KGHDR and SFDVKD. This CDR3 has 15 residues. Trimming at V came to 9 bases and at J to 5 bases, leaving 12 bases not matched to a gene. The CDR3 loop is CATSSREGLGDTQYF. In DNA, the CDR3 is TGTGCCACCTCGTCCCGGGAGGGCCTTGGAGATACGCAGTATTTT.